The rows below give T cell receptor beta chains drawn from one sample of a study of T cell responses to AZD1222 COVID-19 vaccine. The repertoire was sequenced with immunoSEQ multiplex PCR; TCRdb's copy has only in-frame clones and lacks some. The table shows tens of thousands of clones, with 80% to 95% occurring only once. Specimen: peripheral blood, collected 28 days after the second AZD1222 dose. The receptors were gathered from an adult who received the AZD1222 COVID-19 vaccine. Both conserved end residues are part of each CDR3. The order of the fields is clone size, V gene, J gene, D gene, CDR3 DNA, CDR3 protein. D genes are given only for firm matches. Not all rows give a size; the values are once, few, many and, for expanded clones, a class.

>NA|TRBV30|TRBJ1-5|NA
TGTGCCTGGAGTGCTCGGCGGAATCAGCCCCAGCATTTT
CAWSARRNQPQHF
>once|TRBV9|TRBJ2-6|NA
TGTGCCAGCAGCGTAGTCAGTGGGTCAGGGGCCAACGTCCTGACTTTC
CASSVVSGSGANVLTF
>NA|TRBV30|TRBJ1-1|TRBD1
TGTGCCTGGATGACAGGGGCGAACACTGAAGCTTTCTTT
CAWMTGANTEAFF
>once|TRBV27|TRBJ1-6|NA
TGTGCCAGCAGTTTCCAGGATACACAAATTTCACCCCTCCACTTT
CASSFQDTQISPLHF
>NA|TRBV7-9|TRBJ1-2|NA
TGTGCCAGCAGGGGCGGGCCAGCGGGGGGCTACACCTTC
CASRGGPAGGYTF
>NA|TRBV6-2/TRBV6-3|TRBJ2-5|TRBD1
TGTGCCAGCAGTTACTCGTCAGGGGGCAGAGAGACCCAGTACTTC
CASSYSSGGRETQYF
>NA|TRBV4-3|TRBJ2-2|TRBD2
TGCGCCAGCAGCCATCGCTACGGGACTAGCGGGAGCACCGGGGAGCTGTTTTTT
CASSHRYGTSGSTGELFF
>NA|TRBV6-5|TRBJ1-1|NA
TGTGCCGGACCAGGCGGGAACACTGAAGCTTTCTTT
CAGPGGNTEAFF
>NA|TRBV5-6|TRBJ2-7|NA
TGTGCCAGCAGCTTTGCAGAGATCGAGCAGTACTTC
CASSFAEIEQYF
>NA|TRBV5-1|TRBJ1-1|TRBD1
TGCGCCAGCAGCGACAGGGAGGGTGTGAACACTGAAGCTTTCTTT
CASSDREGVNTEAFF
>NA|TRBV2|TRBJ2-7|NA
TGTGCCAGCAGTGAAGCTGGGGAAACCTACGAGCAGTACTTC
CASSEAGETYEQYF
>NA|TRBV7-2|TRBJ2-5|TRBD2
TGTGCCAGCAGCTTAGACCCCGGGACTAGCGGGAGGGCTGGAGAGACCCAGTACTTC
CASSLDPGTSGRAGETQYF
>NA|TRBV29-1|TRBJ2-1|NA
TGCAGCATGGGGCCAGGGAATGAGCAGTTCTTC
CSMGPGNEQFF
>NA|TRBV6-4|TRBJ1-1|NA
TGTGCCAGCAGCCCCAGTGAAGCTTTCTTT
CASSPSEAFF
>NA|TRBV6-2/TRBV6-3|TRBJ2-7|NA
TGTGCCAGCAGCCGCCTTCCCGCCGAGCAGTACTTC
CASSRLPAEQYF
>NA|TRBV9|TRBJ1-1|TRBD1
TGTGCCAGCAGCGCGGGACAGCTGAACACTGAAGCTTTCTTT
CASSAGQLNTEAFF
>NA|TRBV5-1|TRBJ1-6|NA
TGCGCCAGCAGCTTGGCCCTCCTAGATTCACCCCTCCACTTT
CASSLALLDSPLHF
>NA|TRBV5-4|TRBJ2-3|TRBD1
TGTGCCAGCAGCTCCGAGGGGGCAAGGGATACGCAGTATTTT
CASSSEGARDTQYF
>NA|TRBV28|TRBJ2-7|TRBD2
TGTGCCAGCAGTTCGCCAGCGGGAGTCGGTTACGAGCAGTACTTC
CASSSPAGVGYEQYF
>NA|TRBV5-1|TRBJ2-1|TRBD2
TGCGCCAGGGCGCGGGAGCTCTACAATGAGCAGTTCTTC
CARARELYNEQFF
>once|TRBV5-8|TRBJ2-3|NA
TGTGCCAGCGCGGGGTTAGGGCTTAGCACAGATACGCAGTATTTT
CASAGLGLSTDTQYF
>NA|TRBV6-1|TRBJ2-1|TRBD2
TGTGCCAGCAGTGTAGCGGGAGGCGCCTACAATGAGCAGTTCTTC
CASSVAGGAYNEQFF
>NA|TRBV7-2|TRBJ2-7|NA
TGTGCCAGCAGCTTAGATCCTGGTATCTTCTACGAGCAGTACTTC
CASSLDPGIFYEQYF
>NA|TRBV6-5|TRBJ1-2|TRBD1
TGTGCCAGCACCAATCACAGACAGGGGGGCTACACCTTC
CASTNHRQGGYTF
>NA|TRBV4-3|TRBJ1-5|TRBD1
TGCGCCAGCAGCCAAGCTTCCCCCTTAACAGGGGAAGGGAATCAGCCCCAGCATTTT
CASSQASPLTGEGNQPQHF
>NA|TRBV6-5|TRBJ1-6|NA
TGTGCCAGCAGGGGCCCGGGGGATAATTCACCCCTCCACTTT
CASRGPGDNSPLHF
>NA|TRBV6-5|TRBJ1-4|TRBD1
TGTGCCAGCAGTTACTCAGGGGGCTCAATTCGGGAAAAACTGTTTTTT
CASSYSGGSIREKLFF
>NA|TRBV6-4|TRBJ1-6|NA
TGTGCCAGCAGTGACCCCTCTACGGGAGGTTCCTATAATTCACCCCTCCACTTT
CASSDPSTGGSYNSPLHF
>NA|TRBV19|TRBJ1-1|NA
TGTGCCAGTAGTATAGCTGTAAGGCGCAAGAACACTGAAGCTTTCTTT
CASSIAVRRKNTEAFF
>NA|TRBV2|TRBJ2-7|NA
TGTGCCAGCGCCCACCGCGGGCGGGACTACGAGCAGTACTTC
CASAHRGRDYEQYF